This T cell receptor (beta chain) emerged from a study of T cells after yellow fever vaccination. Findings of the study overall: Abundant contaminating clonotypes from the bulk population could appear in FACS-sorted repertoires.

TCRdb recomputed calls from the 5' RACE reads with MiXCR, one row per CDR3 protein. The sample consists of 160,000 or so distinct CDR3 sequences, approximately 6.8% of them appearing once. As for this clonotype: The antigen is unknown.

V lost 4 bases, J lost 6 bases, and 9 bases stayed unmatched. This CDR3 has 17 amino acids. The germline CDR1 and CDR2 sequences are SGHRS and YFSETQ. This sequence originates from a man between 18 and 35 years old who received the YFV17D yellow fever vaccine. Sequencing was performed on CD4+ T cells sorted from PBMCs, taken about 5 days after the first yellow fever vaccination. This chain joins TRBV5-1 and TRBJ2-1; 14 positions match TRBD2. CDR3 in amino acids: CASSVTSGGARGNEQFF. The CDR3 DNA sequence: TGCGCCAGCAGCGTGACTAGCGGGGGGGCCCGTGGCAATGAGCAGTTCTTC.